The sequence of this TCR beta chain was determined in a study of graft-versus-host responses after intestinal transplantation. TCRdb's table, derived via immunoSEQ multiplex PCR, lists solely in-frame clones and lacks some. The sample lists just over 85,000 clones; just under 95% were seen once. As for this clone: The target antigen is unknown.

Unmatched junction bases numbered 9, after V lost 3 bases and J lost 5 bases. The germline V gene has CDR1 SGHDT and CDR2 YYEEEE. The CDR3 spans 16 residues. This chain joins TRBV5-6 and TRBJ1-5; TRBD1 matches 9 bases. The sequence derives from a human donor who was the organ donor for an intestinal transplant. Here the sequenced sample was unstimulated CD8+ T cells sorted from spleen or lymph node cells, taken before transplant. The CDR3 region is CASSSWDRERDQPQHF. CDR3 nucleotides: TGTGCCAGCAGCTCTTGGGACAGGGAAAGGGATCAGCCCCAGCATTTT.